This T cell receptor beta chain stems from a study of blood T cell repertoires in COVID-19. Study at large: The United States, Italy and Spain provided the acute and convalescent COVID-19 samples. In each case, the material was cDNA or gDNA derived from T cells, B-cell-depleted T cells, or PBMCs.

This CDR3 region has 13 residues. V lost 4 bases and J lost 4, with 10 bases in between. In the authors' methods: Amplification from reference gene primers served as the basis for estimated nucleated cell counts. TCRdb's table, derived via immunoSEQ multiplex PCR, lists solely in-frame clones and lacks some. D and trimming were read from the DNA, whereas the V and J calls and clone size are those reported in that table. The profile covers about 60,000 clones, with roughly 87% appearing a single time and around 10% taken by the ten largest. The genes are TRBV12-3 or TRBV12-4 and TRBJ1-1, with TRBD1 as a possible D gene (5 bases). The specimen was peripheral blood. This clonotype was obtained from a human donor with acute or convalescent COVID-19. The donor label of this sample is uncertain. CDR3 nucleotide sequence: TGTGCCAGCAGTTCGGGGGAGGGCACTGAAGCTTTCTTT. This sequence encodes CASSSGEGTEAFF.